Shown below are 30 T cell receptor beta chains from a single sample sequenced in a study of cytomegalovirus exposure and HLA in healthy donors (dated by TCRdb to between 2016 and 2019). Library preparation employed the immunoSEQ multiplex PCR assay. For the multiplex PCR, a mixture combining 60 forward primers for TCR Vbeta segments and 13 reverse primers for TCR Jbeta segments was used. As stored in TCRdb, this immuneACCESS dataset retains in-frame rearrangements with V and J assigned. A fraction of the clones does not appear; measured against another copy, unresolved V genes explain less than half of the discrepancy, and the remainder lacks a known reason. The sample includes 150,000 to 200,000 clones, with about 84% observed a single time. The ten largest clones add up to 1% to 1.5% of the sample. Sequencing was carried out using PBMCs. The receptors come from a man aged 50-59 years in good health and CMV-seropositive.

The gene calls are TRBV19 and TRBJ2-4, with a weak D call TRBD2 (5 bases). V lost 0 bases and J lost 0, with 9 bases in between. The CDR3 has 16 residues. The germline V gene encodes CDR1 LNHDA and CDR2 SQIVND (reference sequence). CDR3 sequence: CASSIETGRAKNIQYF. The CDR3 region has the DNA TGTGCCAGTAGTATAGAGACGGGGAGAGCCAAAAACATTCAGTACTTC.

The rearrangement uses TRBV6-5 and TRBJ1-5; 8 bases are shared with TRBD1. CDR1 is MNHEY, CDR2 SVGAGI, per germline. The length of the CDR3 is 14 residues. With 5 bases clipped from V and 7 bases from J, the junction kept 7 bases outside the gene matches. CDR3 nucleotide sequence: TGTGCCAGCAGTAGCCAGGGGGCACGGCAGCCCCAGCATTTT. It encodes CASSSQGARQPQHF.

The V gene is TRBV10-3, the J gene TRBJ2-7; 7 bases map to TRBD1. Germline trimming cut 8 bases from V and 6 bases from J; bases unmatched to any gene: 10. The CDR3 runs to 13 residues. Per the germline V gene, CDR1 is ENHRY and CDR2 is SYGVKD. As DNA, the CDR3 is TGTGCCATCCAGATGGGGCCAGGGGGCGAGCAGTACTTC. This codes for CAIQMGPGGEQYF.

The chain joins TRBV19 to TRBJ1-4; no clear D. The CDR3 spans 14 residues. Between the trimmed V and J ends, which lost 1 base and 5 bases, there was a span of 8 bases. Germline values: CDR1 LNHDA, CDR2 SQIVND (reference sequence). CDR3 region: CASSIATGNEKLFF. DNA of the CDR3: TGTGCCAGTAGTATAGCGACTGGCAATGAAAAACTGTTTTTT. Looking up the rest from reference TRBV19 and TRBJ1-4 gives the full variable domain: DGGITQSPKYLFRKEGQNVTLSCEQNLNHDAMYWYRQDPGQGLRLIYYSQIVNDFQKGDIAEGYSVSREKKESFPLTVTSAQKNPTAFYLCASSIATGNEKLFFGSGTQLSVL.

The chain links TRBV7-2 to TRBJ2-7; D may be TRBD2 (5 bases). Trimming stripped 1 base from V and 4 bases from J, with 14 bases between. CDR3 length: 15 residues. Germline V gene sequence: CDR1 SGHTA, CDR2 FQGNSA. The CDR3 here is CASSLEAIRGYEQYF. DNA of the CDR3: TGTGCCAGCAGCTTAGAGGCCATTAGAGGGTACGAGCAGTACTTC. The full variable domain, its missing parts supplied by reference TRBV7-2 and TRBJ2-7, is GAGVSQSPSNKVTEKGKDVELRCDPISGHTALYWYRQSLGQGLEFLIYFQGNSAPDKSGLPSDRFSAERTGGSVSTLTIQRTQQEDSAVYLCASSLEAIRGYEQYFGPGTRLTVT.

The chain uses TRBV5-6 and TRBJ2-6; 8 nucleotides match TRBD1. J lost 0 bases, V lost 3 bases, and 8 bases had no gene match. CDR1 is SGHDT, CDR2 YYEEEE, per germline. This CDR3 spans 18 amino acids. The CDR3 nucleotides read TGTGCCAGCAGCTCCCCGGGACAGGAACACTCTGGGGCCAACGTCCTGACTTTC. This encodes CASSSPGQEHSGANVLTF.

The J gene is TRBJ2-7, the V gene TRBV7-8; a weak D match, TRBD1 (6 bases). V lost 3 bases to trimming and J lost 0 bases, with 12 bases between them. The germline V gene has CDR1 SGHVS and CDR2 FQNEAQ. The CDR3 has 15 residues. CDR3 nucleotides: TGTGCCAGCAGCTTGAATCCGGACAGCTCCTACGAGCAGTACTTC. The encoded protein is CASSLNPDSSYEQYF.

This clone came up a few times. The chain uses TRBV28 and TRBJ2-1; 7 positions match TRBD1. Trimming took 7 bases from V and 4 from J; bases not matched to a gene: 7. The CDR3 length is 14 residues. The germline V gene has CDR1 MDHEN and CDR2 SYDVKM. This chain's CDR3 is CASTRGTDYNEQFF. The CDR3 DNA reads TGTGCCAGCACCCGTGGGACAGATTACAATGAGCAGTTCTTC.

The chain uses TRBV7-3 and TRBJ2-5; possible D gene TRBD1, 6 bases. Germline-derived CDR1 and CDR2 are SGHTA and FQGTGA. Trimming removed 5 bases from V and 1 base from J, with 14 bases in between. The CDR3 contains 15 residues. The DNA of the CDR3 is TGTGCCAGCAGCCAGGGGCACACCAGCCAAGAGACCCAGTACTTC. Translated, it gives CASSQGHTSQETQYF.

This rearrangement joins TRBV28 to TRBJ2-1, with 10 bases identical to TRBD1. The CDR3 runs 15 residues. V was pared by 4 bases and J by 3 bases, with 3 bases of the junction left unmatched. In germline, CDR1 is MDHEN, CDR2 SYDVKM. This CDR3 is CASSSGQGNYNEQFF. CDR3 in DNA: TGTGCCAGCAGTTCGGGACAGGGGAACTACAATGAGCAGTTCTTC.

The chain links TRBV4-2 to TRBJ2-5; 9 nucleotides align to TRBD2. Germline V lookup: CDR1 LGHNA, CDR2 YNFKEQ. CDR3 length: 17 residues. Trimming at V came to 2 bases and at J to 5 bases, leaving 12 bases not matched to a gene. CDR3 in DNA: TGTGCCAGCAGCCAACGGGGTGCTAGCGGGGAGGGTGAGACCCAGTACTTC. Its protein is CASSQRGASGEGETQYF.

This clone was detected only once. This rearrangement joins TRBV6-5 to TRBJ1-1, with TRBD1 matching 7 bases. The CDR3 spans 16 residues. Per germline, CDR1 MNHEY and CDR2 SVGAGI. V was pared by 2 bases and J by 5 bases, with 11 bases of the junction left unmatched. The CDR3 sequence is CASSYEGATVHTEAFF. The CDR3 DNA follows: TGTGCCAGCAGTTACGAGGGGGCGACGGTTCATACTGAAGCTTTCTTT.

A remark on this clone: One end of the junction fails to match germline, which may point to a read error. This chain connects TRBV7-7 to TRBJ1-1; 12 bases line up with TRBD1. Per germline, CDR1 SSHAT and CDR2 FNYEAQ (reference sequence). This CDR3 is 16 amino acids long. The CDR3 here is CASSWRDRGPNTEAFF. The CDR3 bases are TGTGCTAGCAGCTGGCGGGACAGGGGGCCGAACACTGAAGCTTTCTTT. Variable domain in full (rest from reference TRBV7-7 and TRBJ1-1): GAGVSQSPRYKVTKRGQDVTLRCDPISSHATLYWYQQALGQGPEFLTYFNYEAQPDKSGLPSDRFSAERPEGSISTLTIQRTEQRDSAMYRCASSWRDRGPNTEAFFGQGTRLTVV.

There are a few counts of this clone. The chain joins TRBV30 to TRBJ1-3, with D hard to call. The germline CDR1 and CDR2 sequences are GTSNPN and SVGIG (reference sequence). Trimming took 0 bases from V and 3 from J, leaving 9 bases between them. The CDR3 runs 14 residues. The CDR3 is CAWSVTGDGNTIYF. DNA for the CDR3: TGTGCCTGGAGTGTAACGGGAGATGGAAACACCATATATTTT.

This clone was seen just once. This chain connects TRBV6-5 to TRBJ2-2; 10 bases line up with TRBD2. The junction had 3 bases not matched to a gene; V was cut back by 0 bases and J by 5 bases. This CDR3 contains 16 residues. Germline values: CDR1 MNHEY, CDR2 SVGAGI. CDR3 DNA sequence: TGTGCCAGCAGTTACTCGGGACTAGCGACTACCGGGGAGCTGTTTTTT. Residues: CASSYSGLATTGELFF.

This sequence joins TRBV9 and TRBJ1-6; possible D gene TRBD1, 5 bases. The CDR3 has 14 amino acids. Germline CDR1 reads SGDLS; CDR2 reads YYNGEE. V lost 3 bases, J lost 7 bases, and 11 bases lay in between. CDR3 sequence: CASSATVRNSPLHF. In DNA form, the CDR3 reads TGTGCCAGCAGCGCGACAGTCAGGAATTCACCCCTCCACTTT.

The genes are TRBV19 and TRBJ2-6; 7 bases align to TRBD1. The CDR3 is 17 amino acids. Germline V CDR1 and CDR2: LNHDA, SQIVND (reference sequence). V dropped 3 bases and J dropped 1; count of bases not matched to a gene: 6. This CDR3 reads CASSIPGGTSGANVLTF. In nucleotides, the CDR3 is TGTGCCAGTAGTATCCCAGGGGGAACATCTGGGGCCAACGTCCTGACTTTC.

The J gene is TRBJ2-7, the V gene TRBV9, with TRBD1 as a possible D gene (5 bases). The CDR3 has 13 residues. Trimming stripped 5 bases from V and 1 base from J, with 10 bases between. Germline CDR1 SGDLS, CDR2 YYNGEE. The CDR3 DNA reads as TGTGCCAGCAGTGCAGGGAATTCCTACGAGCAGTACTTC. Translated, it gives CASSAGNSYEQYF.

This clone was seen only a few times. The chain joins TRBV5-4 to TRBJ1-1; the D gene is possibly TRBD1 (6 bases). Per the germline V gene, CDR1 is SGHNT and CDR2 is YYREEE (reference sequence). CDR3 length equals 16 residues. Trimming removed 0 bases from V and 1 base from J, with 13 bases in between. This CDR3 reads CASSLVSGGANTEAFF. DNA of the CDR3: TGTGCCAGCAGCTTGGTATCTGGGGGGGCGAACACTGAAGCTTTCTTT.

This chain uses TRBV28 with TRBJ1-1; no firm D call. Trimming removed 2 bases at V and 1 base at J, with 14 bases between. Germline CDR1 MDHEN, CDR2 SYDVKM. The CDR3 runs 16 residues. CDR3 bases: TGTGCCAGCAGTTTAGAAGCACAGCCAGGGAACACTGAAGCTTTCTTT. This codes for CASSLEAQPGNTEAFF.

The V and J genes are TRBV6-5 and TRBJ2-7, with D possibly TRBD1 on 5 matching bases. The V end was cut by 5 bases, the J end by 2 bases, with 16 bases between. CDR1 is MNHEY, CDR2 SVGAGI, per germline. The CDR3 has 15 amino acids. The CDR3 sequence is CASSPGHKPPYEQYF. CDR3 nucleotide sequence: TGTGCCAGCAGTCCCGGACACAAACCCCCCTACGAGCAGTACTTC.

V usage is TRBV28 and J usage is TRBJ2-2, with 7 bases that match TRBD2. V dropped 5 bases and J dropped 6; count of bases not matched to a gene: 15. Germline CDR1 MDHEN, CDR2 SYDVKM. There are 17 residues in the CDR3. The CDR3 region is CASSQPWGGSWAGELFF. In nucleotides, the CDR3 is TGTGCCAGCAGTCAACCCTGGGGCGGGAGTTGGGCCGGGGAGCTGTTTTTT.

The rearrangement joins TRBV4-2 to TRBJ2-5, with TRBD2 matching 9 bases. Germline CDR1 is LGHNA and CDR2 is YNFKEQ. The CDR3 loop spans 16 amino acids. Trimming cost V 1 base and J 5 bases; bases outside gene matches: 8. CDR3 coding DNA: TGTGCCAGCAGCCAAGTCTCTAGCGGGACTGGGGAGACCCAGTACTTC. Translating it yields CASSQVSSGTGETQYF.

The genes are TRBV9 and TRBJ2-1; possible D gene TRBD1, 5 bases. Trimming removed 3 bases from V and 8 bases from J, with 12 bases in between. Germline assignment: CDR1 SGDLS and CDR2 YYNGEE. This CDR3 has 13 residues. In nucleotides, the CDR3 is TGTGCCAGCAGCGAAGCGCCCAGGGATGAGCAGTTCTTC. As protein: CASSEAPRDEQFF. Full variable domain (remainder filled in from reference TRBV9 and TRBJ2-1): DSGVTQTPKHLITATGQRVTLRCSPRSGDLSVYWYQQSLDQGLQFLIQYYNGEERAKGNILERFSAQQFPDLHSELNLSSLELGDSALYFCASSEAPRDEQFFGPGTRLTVL.

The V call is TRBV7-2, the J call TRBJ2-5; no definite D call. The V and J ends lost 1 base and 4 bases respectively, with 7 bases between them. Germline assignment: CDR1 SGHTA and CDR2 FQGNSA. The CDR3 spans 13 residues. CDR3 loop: CASSLEYTETQYF. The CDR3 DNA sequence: TGTGCCAGCAGCTTAGAATACACAGAGACCCAGTACTTC.

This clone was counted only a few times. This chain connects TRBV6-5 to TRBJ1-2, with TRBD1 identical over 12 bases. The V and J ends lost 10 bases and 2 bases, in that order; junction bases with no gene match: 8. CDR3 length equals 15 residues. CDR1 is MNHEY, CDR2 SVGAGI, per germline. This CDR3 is CAISQGQGANYGYTF. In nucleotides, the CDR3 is TGTGCCATCTCCCAGGGACAGGGGGCCAACTATGGCTACACCTTC.

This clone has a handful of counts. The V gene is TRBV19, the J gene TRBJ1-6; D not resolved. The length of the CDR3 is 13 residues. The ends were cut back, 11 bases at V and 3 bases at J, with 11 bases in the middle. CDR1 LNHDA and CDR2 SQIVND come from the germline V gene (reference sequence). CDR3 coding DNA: TGTGCCGCGTCCGGGAACTATAATTCACCCCTCCACTTT. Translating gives CAASGNYNSPLHF.

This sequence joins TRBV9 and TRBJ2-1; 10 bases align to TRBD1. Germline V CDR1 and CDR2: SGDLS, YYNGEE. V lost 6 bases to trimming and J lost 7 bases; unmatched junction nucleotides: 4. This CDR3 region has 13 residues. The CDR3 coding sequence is TGTGCCAGCAACCGGGACAGGGGAAATGAGCAGTTCTTC. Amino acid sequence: CASNRDRGNEQFF.

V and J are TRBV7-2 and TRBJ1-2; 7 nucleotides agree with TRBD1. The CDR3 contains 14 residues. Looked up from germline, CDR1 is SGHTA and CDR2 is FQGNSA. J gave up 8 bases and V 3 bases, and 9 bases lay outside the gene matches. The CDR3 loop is CASSFFTGAEGYTF. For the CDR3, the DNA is TGTGCCAGCAGCTTCTTCACAGGGGCGGAGGGCTACACCTTC.

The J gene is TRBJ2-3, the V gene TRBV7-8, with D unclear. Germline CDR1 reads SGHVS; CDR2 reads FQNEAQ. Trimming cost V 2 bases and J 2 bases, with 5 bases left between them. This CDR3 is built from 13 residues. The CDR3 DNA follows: TGTGCCAGCAGCTTAACATACACAGATACGCAGTATTTT. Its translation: CASSLTYTDTQYF.